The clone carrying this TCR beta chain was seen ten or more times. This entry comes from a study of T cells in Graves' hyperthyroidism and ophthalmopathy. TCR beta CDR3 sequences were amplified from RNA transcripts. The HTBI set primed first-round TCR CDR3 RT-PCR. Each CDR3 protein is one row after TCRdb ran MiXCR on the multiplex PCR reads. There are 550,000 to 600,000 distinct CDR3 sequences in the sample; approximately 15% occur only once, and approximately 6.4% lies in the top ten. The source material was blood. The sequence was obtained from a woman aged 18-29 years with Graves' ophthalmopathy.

In DNA, the CDR3 is TGTGCCAGCAGCCCGATAGGGAGGGGCAATGAGCAGTTCTTC. This sequence encodes CASSPIGRGNEQFF. The chain recombines TRBV13 with TRBJ2-1, with 7 bases identical to TRBD2. The germline V gene encodes CDR1 PRHDT and CDR2 FYEKMQ (reference sequence). The CDR3 has 14 amino acids. Trimming removed 5 bases from V and 6 bases from J; junction bases left unmatched: 7.